The 2 T cell receptor beta chains below come from one sample, sequenced in a study of blood T cell repertoires in COVID-19. Sequencing was performed with immunoSEQ multiplex PCR; in TCRdb, only in-frame clones are kept and a portion is missing. Of some 100,000 clones in the sample, over 80% were seen once. The sample was peripheral blood. The receptors come from a man in his fifties or sixties with active or convalescent COVID-19.

This chain connects TRBV7-9 to TRBJ2-5; unclear D gene. Between the trimmed V and J ends, which lost 0 bases and 2 bases, there was a span of 16 bases. CDR1 is SEHNR and CDR2 is FQNEAQ in the germline V gene (reference sequence). The CDR3 contains 17 residues. The chain's CDR3 is CASSLALTVPTQETQYF. In nucleotides, the CDR3 is TGTGCCAGCAGCTTAGCGTTGACTGTTCCCACACAAGAGACCCAGTACTTC.

The chain carries TRBV4-2 and TRBJ1-2; D not resolved. V lost 0 bases and J lost 7, with 6 bases in between. This CDR3 has 12 amino acids. Per germline, CDR1 LGHNA and CDR2 YNFKEQ. The CDR3 sequence is CASSQEESGYTF. CDR3 DNA sequence: TGTGCCAGCAGCCAAGAGGAGTCTGGCTACACCTTC.